The text below deals with one T cell receptor (beta chain). The sample is drawn from a study of blood T cell repertoires in COVID-19. The CDR3 loop spans 18 amino acids. Germline trimming cut 2 bases from V and 1 base from J; bases unmatched to any gene: 7. The germline V gene has CDR1 MNHNS and CDR2 SASEGT. Profiled with immunoSEQ multiplex PCR; TCRdb holds only in-frame clones, not every one. The sample carries about 260,000 clones, 75% to 90% recorded once. The sample taken for sequencing was peripheral blood. The genes are TRBV6-1 and TRBJ2-6; TRBD1 matches at 8 bases. The clonotype originates from a woman between 45 and 65 years old who had recovered from COVID-19. The CDR3 is CASSESLDRDSGANVLTF. CDR3 bases: TGTGCCAGCAGTGAAAGTTTGGACAGGGATTCTGGGGCCAACGTCCTGACTTTC.